The rows below give T cell receptor beta chains drawn from one sample of a study of blood T cell repertoires in COVID-19. Profiled with immunoSEQ multiplex PCR; TCRdb holds only in-frame clones, not every one. The data show 180,000 or so clones, with approximately 89% seen just once and around 0.77% held by the top ten. Sequenced: PBMCs or T cells enriched from blood (not recorded which). Receptor source: a young woman who had recovered from COVID-19. CDR3s include the opening cysteine and the closing phenylalanine or tryptophan. Each record gives: clone size, D gene, V gene, J gene, CDR3 DNA, CDR3 protein. A D gene is named only where the DNA matches it firmly. Some rows mark clone size as missing; the rest say once, few, many or name a class of expanded clone.

clone size: NA; D gene: TRBD2; V gene: TRBV7-8; J gene: TRBJ2-7; CDR3 DNA: TGTGCCAGCAGCTTAGCGGGTAGCGGGAGGGCCAACGCCCCATTC; CDR3 protein: CASSLAGSGRANAPF
clone size: NA; D gene: TRBD1; V gene: TRBV5-5; J gene: TRBJ1-2; CDR3 DNA: TGTGCCAGCCGGACAGGGGCCACTAACTATGGCTACACCTTC; CDR3 protein: CASRTGATNYGYTF
clone size: NA; D gene: NA; V gene: TRBV7-2; J gene: TRBJ2-7; CDR3 DNA: TGTGCCAGCAGCCTAGGACCAACACGGAGCTCCTACGAGCAGTACTTC; CDR3 protein: CASSLGPTRSSYEQYF
clone size: NA; D gene: TRBD2; V gene: TRBV6-5; J gene: TRBJ2-1; CDR3 DNA: TGTGCCAGCAGAGGCGGGAGGGAAGGTGAGCAGTTCTTC; CDR3 protein: CASRGGREGEQFF
clone size: NA; D gene: TRBD2; V gene: TRBV30; J gene: TRBJ2-7; CDR3 DNA: TGTGCCTGGAGCGGGACTAACTCCTACGAGCAGTACTTC; CDR3 protein: CAWSGTNSYEQYF
clone size: NA; D gene: TRBD1; V gene: TRBV30; J gene: TRBJ1-1; CDR3 DNA: TGTGCCTGGAGTGCAGGGGGCAGGGCTTTCTTT; CDR3 protein: CAWSAGGRAFF
clone size: NA; D gene: NA; V gene: TRBV3-1/TRBV3-2; J gene: TRBJ2-1; CDR3 DNA: TGTGCCAGCAGCCAATGGGGGACACTTTACAATGAGCAGTTCTTC; CDR3 protein: CASSQWGTLYNEQFF
clone size: NA; D gene: TRBD1; V gene: TRBV5-1; J gene: TRBJ1-3; CDR3 DNA: TGCGCCAGCAGCTTGTATGTCGGGACAGGGGGAAACACCATATATTTT; CDR3 protein: CASSLYVGTGGNTIYF
clone size: once; D gene: NA; V gene: TRBV3-1/TRBV3-2; J gene: TRBJ1-1; CDR3 DNA: TGTGCCAGCAGCCCCGGAACAGATTACAACACTGAAGCTTTCTTT; CDR3 protein: CASSPGTDYNTEAFF
clone size: NA; D gene: TRBD1; V gene: TRBV28; J gene: TRBJ2-7; CDR3 DNA: TGTGCCAGCAGAAGAACAGGGGCGGGCGAGCAGTACTTC; CDR3 protein: CASRRTGAGEQYF
clone size: once; D gene: NA; V gene: TRBV7-8; J gene: TRBJ1-1; CDR3 DNA: TGTGCCAGCAGCTCCCACAGGGAACCCCAGGGAGTCACTGAAGCTTTCTTT; CDR3 protein: CASSSHREPQGVTEAFF
clone size: NA; D gene: TRBD2; V gene: TRBV7-8; J gene: TRBJ2-3; CDR3 DNA: TGTGCCAGCAGCCGAGTAGCGGGAAGCACAGATACGCAGTATTTT; CDR3 protein: CASSRVAGSTDTQYF
clone size: NA; D gene: NA; V gene: TRBV27; J gene: TRBJ2-7; CDR3 DNA: TGTGCCAGCAGTTTGGGAAGCGGTTTTACCTACGAGCAGTACTTC; CDR3 protein: CASSLGSGFTYEQYF
clone size: NA; D gene: NA; V gene: TRBV6-1; J gene: TRBJ1-3; CDR3 DNA: TGTGCCAGCAGTGGGCCCACCGGGACAATCGGTCCTCACCGGGACACCATATATTTT; CDR3 protein: CASSGPTGTIGPHRDTIYF
clone size: NA; D gene: NA; V gene: TRBV3-1/TRBV3-2; J gene: TRBJ2-1; CDR3 DNA: TGTGCCAGCAGCCAAGCGCTAGCTTTCGATGAGCAGTTCTTC; CDR3 protein: CASSQALAFDEQFF
clone size: NA; D gene: TRBD1; V gene: TRBV23-1; J gene: TRBJ1-1; CDR3 DNA: TGCGCCAGTCTCCCTCTCGGGACAGTGCACACTGAAGCTTTCTTT; CDR3 protein: CASLPLGTVHTEAFF
clone size: NA; D gene: NA; V gene: TRBV9; J gene: TRBJ1-5; CDR3 DNA: TGTGCCAGCAGCGGGACAGCTTATAGCAATCAGCCCCAGCATTTT; CDR3 protein: CASSGTAYSNQPQHF
clone size: NA; D gene: TRBD1; V gene: TRBV9; J gene: TRBJ2-1; CDR3 DNA: TGTGCCAGCAGCGCAACAGGGGGACACAATGAGCAGTTCTTC; CDR3 protein: CASSATGGHNEQFF
clone size: NA; D gene: NA; V gene: TRBV28; J gene: TRBJ2-7; CDR3 DNA: TGTGCCAGCAGTTTATATAATCGCTACGAGCAGTACTTC; CDR3 protein: CASSLYNRYEQYF
clone size: NA; D gene: NA; V gene: TRBV19; J gene: TRBJ2-2; CDR3 DNA: TGTGCCAGTAGTGTCAGGGTTACCGGGGAGCTGTTTTTT; CDR3 protein: CASSVRVTGELFF
clone size: NA; D gene: TRBD2; V gene: TRBV6-4; J gene: TRBJ2-1; CDR3 DNA: TGTGCCAGCAGACCCTCGGCGGGGGCTAGCGGGAGAGGTGAGCAGTTCTTC; CDR3 protein: CASRPSAGASGRGEQFF
clone size: NA; D gene: TRBD2; V gene: TRBV5-6; J gene: TRBJ2-1; CDR3 DNA: TGTGCCAGCTGGGCGGGGACTAGCGGGATATCCTACAATGAGCAGTTCTTC; CDR3 protein: CASWAGTSGISYNEQFF
clone size: NA; D gene: TRBD1; V gene: TRBV5-1; J gene: TRBJ2-6; CDR3 DNA: TGCGCCAGCAGCCTTACAGGGGCTGGGGCCAACGTCCTGACTTTC; CDR3 protein: CASSLTGAGANVLTF
clone size: NA; D gene: NA; V gene: TRBV28; J gene: TRBJ1-1; CDR3 DNA: TGTGCCAGCAGTTTATCAGGGGATATGAACACTGAAGCTTTCTTT; CDR3 protein: CASSLSGDMNTEAFF
clone size: few; D gene: TRBD2; V gene: TRBV5-6; J gene: TRBJ2-7; CDR3 DNA: TGTGCCAGCAGCTTGGGGCTAGCGGGAGTCTCCTACGAGCAGTACTTC; CDR3 protein: CASSLGLAGVSYEQYF
clone size: NA; D gene: NA; V gene: TRBV6-1; J gene: TRBJ2-2; CDR3 DNA: TGTGCCAGCAGTGAATCGGAGGGAACGACCGGGGAGCTGTTTTTT; CDR3 protein: CASSESEGTTGELFF
clone size: NA; D gene: TRBD2; V gene: TRBV3-1/TRBV3-2; J gene: TRBJ2-3; CDR3 DNA: TGTGCCAGCAGCCACGCAGCGGGAGGATTGGATACGCAGTATTTT; CDR3 protein: CASSHAAGGLDTQYF
clone size: NA; D gene: TRBD1; V gene: TRBV12-3/TRBV12-4; J gene: TRBJ2-7; CDR3 DNA: TGTGCCAGCGGGACAGACTCCTACGAGCAGTACTTC; CDR3 protein: CASGTDSYEQYF
clone size: NA; D gene: NA; V gene: TRBV2; J gene: TRBJ1-2; CDR3 DNA: TGTGCCAGCAGCCAGGTTTCACAGAATGGCTACACCTTC; CDR3 protein: CASSQVSQNGYTF
clone size: NA; D gene: TRBD2; V gene: TRBV29-1; J gene: TRBJ2-5; CDR3 DNA: TGCAGCGTTGATAGGGCGGGAGGGCCGCGAGAGACCCAGTACTTC; CDR3 protein: CSVDRAGGPRETQYF
clone size: once; D gene: TRBD1; V gene: TRBV13; J gene: TRBJ2-7; CDR3 DNA: TGTGCCAGCAGCCCCCAGACAGGGACCGAGCAGTACTTC; CDR3 protein: CASSPQTGTEQYF
clone size: NA; D gene: NA; V gene: TRBV19; J gene: TRBJ2-5; CDR3 DNA: TGTGCCAGTAGTACCCCTGGGCTGACTAGTCAAGAGACCCAGTACTTC; CDR3 protein: CASSTPGLTSQETQYF
clone size: NA; D gene: TRBD2; V gene: TRBV28; J gene: TRBJ2-5; CDR3 DNA: TGTGCCAGCAGATCACCGGGACTACGGCAAGAGACCCAGTACTTC; CDR3 protein: CASRSPGLRQETQYF
clone size: few; D gene: NA; V gene: TRBV21-1; J gene: TRBJ2-7; CDR3 DNA: TGTGCCAGCAGCGCACAGATCCCCAGCTCCTACGAGCAGTACTTC; CDR3 protein: CASSAQIPSSYEQYF
clone size: once; D gene: TRBD1; V gene: TRBV30; J gene: TRBJ1-2; CDR3 DNA: TGTGCCTGGAGTGGCGACAGGGGGGGAGGTGGCTACACCTTC; CDR3 protein: CAWSGDRGGGGYTF
clone size: NA; D gene: TRBD2; V gene: TRBV6-5; J gene: TRBJ2-7; CDR3 DNA: TGTGCCAGCAGTTACCTAGCGGGCCTATCCTACGAGCAGTACTTC; CDR3 protein: CASSYLAGLSYEQYF
clone size: NA; D gene: TRBD1; V gene: TRBV10-3; J gene: TRBJ2-7; CDR3 DNA: TGTGCCATGGGAAGAGACAGGGGAGCCTACGAGCAGTACTTC; CDR3 protein: CAMGRDRGAYEQYF
clone size: NA; D gene: NA; V gene: TRBV28; J gene: TRBJ1-3; CDR3 DNA: TGTGCCAGCAGTTACCTCACAGGGTACGGAAACACCATATATTTT; CDR3 protein: CASSYLTGYGNTIYF
clone size: few; D gene: NA; V gene: TRBV10-3; J gene: TRBJ1-4; CDR3 DNA: TGTGCCAGCTCTGGGGGGGAAAAACTGTTTTTT; CDR3 protein: CASSGGEKLFF
clone size: NA; D gene: TRBD1; V gene: TRBV5-1; J gene: TRBJ2-4; CDR3 DNA: TGCGCCAGCGGGGACAGAAACATTCAGTACTTC; CDR3 protein: CASGDRNIQYF
clone size: NA; D gene: NA; V gene: TRBV4-3; J gene: TRBJ2-3; CDR3 DNA: TGCGCCAGCAGCCAAGATTCCCGTCGGGGCACAGATACGCAGTATTTT; CDR3 protein: CASSQDSRRGTDTQYF
clone size: NA; D gene: NA; V gene: TRBV7-9; J gene: TRBJ1-4; CDR3 DNA: TGTGCCAGCAGCTTAGTTTCGGGAGCAACTAATGAAAAACTGTTTTTT; CDR3 protein: CASSLVSGATNEKLFF
clone size: NA; D gene: TRBD2; V gene: TRBV4-2; J gene: TRBJ2-7; CDR3 DNA: TGTGCCAGCAGCCAAGGGCTAGCGGGCCGCTACGAGCAGTACTTC; CDR3 protein: CASSQGLAGRYEQYF
clone size: NA; D gene: TRBD2; V gene: TRBV3-1/TRBV3-2; J gene: TRBJ2-5; CDR3 DNA: TGTGCCAGCAGCCAAGATATTCTAGCGGGAGGGGACAGTGAGACCCAGTACTTC; CDR3 protein: CASSQDILAGGDSETQYF
clone size: NA; D gene: TRBD1; V gene: TRBV7-2; J gene: TRBJ2-1; CDR3 DNA: TGTGCCAGCAGCTCCCGACAGGGTTTCTTAGTAGAGGAGCAGTTCTTC; CDR3 protein: CASSSRQGFLVEEQFF
clone size: NA; D gene: TRBD2; V gene: TRBV6-2/TRBV6-3; J gene: TRBJ2-1; CDR3 DNA: TGTGCCAGCAGTTCGGGTAGCGGGAGGTCCCCTTCCTACAATGAGCAGTTCTTC; CDR3 protein: CASSSGSGRSPSYNEQFF
clone size: NA; D gene: NA; V gene: TRBV21-1; J gene: TRBJ2-3; CDR3 DNA: TGTGCCAGCAGCAAAGAGACCCTAGCGGGGCCTTTCTCAGATACGCAGTATTTT; CDR3 protein: CASSKETLAGPFSDTQYF
clone size: NA; D gene: TRBD1; V gene: TRBV28; J gene: TRBJ2-7; CDR3 DNA: TGTGCCAGCAGTTTATGGGACAGGGGTTACGAGCAGTACTTC; CDR3 protein: CASSLWDRGYEQYF